Shown below are 24 T cell receptor beta chains from a single sample sequenced in a study of Ad26.COV2.S vaccination and SARS-CoV-2 variants. The assay was immunoSEQ multiplex PCR, and TCRdb's table has in-frame clones only and misses some. The sample includes 300,000 to 400,000 clones, around 83% of them seen just once. As to treatment: some 19 received Ad26.COV2.S at low or high dose, single or two shots; 5 received placebo; per-sample allocation not given. Repertoires come from day 63 after the first vaccine or placebo injection. Sequencing was performed on peripheral blood, taken in a trial of Ad26.COV2.S vaccine versus placebo. The receptors derive from a person between 18 and 65 years old who received the Ad26.COV2.S COVID-19 vaccine or a placebo.

The chain recombines TRBV27 with TRBJ2-7; the match to TRBD1 covers 8 bases. The CDR3 loop spans 15 amino acids. The V gene's germline CDR1 is MNHEY and CDR2 SMNVEV (reference sequence). V was pared by 6 bases and J by 0 bases, with 7 bases of the junction left unmatched. CDR3 DNA sequence: TGTGCCAGCAGGCGAGACAGGGGCCTCTCCTACGAGCAGTACTTC. Its protein is CASRRDRGLSYEQYF.

V and J are TRBV7-8 and TRBJ2-1; possibly TRBD1 for D (5 bases). CDR3 size: 15 residues. Germline V gives CDR1 SGHVS, CDR2 FQNEAQ. V was pared by 5 bases and J by 0 bases, with 11 bases between. The CDR3 sequence: CASSKGRSSYNEQFF. The CDR3 bases are TGTGCCAGCAGCAAGGGGCGGAGCTCCTACAATGAGCAGTTCTTC.

The genes are TRBV6-4 and TRBJ1-1; 9 bases agree with TRBD1. After removal of 6 bases from V and 5 bases from J, the junction contained 4 bases not matched to a gene. This CDR3 region has 13 residues. Germline values: CDR1 MRHNA, CDR2 SNTAGT. CDR3 nucleotides: TGTGCCAGCAGACAGGGGGCAAGAACTGAAGCTTTCTTT. This sequence encodes CASRQGARTEAFF.

The chain recombines TRBV25-1 with TRBJ1-2, with D tentatively TRBD1 (6 bases). V lost 2 bases and J lost 3, with 13 bases in between. This CDR3 contains 15 residues. Germline V CDR1 and CDR2: MGHDK, SYGVNS. The CDR3 DNA reads TGTGCCAGCAGTGAAGAGTGGGGGCGGGACTATGGCTACACCTTC. Amino acids: CASSEEWGRDYGYTF.

This clone was observed many times. The rearrangement uses TRBV19 and TRBJ2-7, with D perhaps TRBD2 (5 bases). Deletions cut 6 bases from V and 2 bases from J, with 14 bases between. From germline, CDR1 is LNHDA and CDR2 SQIVND (reference sequence). CDR3 length: 14 residues. CDR3 in DNA: TGTGCCAGTAGGCCAGCGAGGGAGACCTACGAGCAGTACTTC. Translation: CASRPARETYEQYF. Variable domain in full (rest from reference TRBV19 and TRBJ2-7): DGGITQSPKYLFRKEGQNVTLSCEQNLNHDAMYWYRQDPGQGLRLIYYSQIVNDFQKGDIAEGYSVSREKKESFPLTVTSAQKNPTAFYLCASRPARETYEQYFGPGTRLTVT.

The chain is built from TRBV7-2 and TRBJ1-5; 8 bases line up with TRBD1. Germline trimming cut 5 bases from V and 7 bases from J; bases unmatched to any gene: 7. The CDR3 spans 14 residues. CDR1 is SGHTA, CDR2 FQGNSA, per germline. Here the CDR3 reads CASSILSGGQPQHF. DNA of the CDR3: TGTGCCAGCAGCATACTTTCAGGGGGCCAGCCCCAGCATTTT.

V and J are TRBV6-6 and TRBJ2-7, with TRBD1 identical over 7 bases. The CDR3 runs to 14 residues. Germline V gene data show CDR1 as MNHNY and CDR2 as SVGAGI (reference sequence). V shed 5 bases and J 3 bases; nucleotides not matched to a gene: 7. CDR3 DNA: TGTGCCAGCAGTGCCCCGGGACAGCTCTACGAGCAGTACTTC. Protein: CASSAPGQLYEQYF.

The genes are TRBV7-2 and TRBJ2-7, with no clear D. The V gene's germline CDR1 is SGHTA and CDR2 FQGNSA. CDR3 length: 13 residues. V was trimmed by 4 bases and J by 3 bases, leaving 10 bases between them. The CDR3 bases are TGTGCCAGCAGCTCCCAAAGGAACTACGAGCAGTACTTC. This codes for CASSSQRNYEQYF.

The chain employs TRBV7-2 and TRBJ2-1; perhaps TRBD1 as D (5 bases). The germline gives CDR1 SGHTA, CDR2 FQGNSA. Trimming cost V 6 bases and J 7 bases, with 13 bases left between them. The CDR3 loop spans 13 amino acids. Written as DNA, the CDR3 is TGTGCCAGCAGATGGACATCGATGAATGAGCAGTTCTTC. Its translation: CASRWTSMNEQFF.

The chain is built from TRBV11-3 and TRBJ2-1; tentatively, D is TRBD1 or TRBD2 (5 bases each). The CDR3 spans 16 residues. V was cut by 0 bases and J by 0 bases, with 9 bases left in between. Germline V gene lookup returns CDR1 SGHNT and CDR2 YENEEA. The CDR3 loop is CASSLDGASSYNEQFF. The DNA of the CDR3 is TGTGCCAGCAGCTTAGACGGGGCTAGCTCCTACAATGAGCAGTTCTTC.

This chain links TRBV7-2 with TRBJ2-7; no definite D call. This CDR3 is 14 amino acids long. With 2 bases removed from V and 2 bases from J, the gap between germline ends came to 10 bases. Germline V gene sequence: CDR1 SGHTA, CDR2 FQGNSA. CDR3 sequence: CASSLTPFPYEQYF. CDR3 coding DNA: TGTGCCAGCAGCTTAACACCCTTCCCCTACGAGCAGTACTTC. The full variable domain, completed using reference TRBV7-2 and TRBJ2-7, is GAGVSQSPSNKVTEKGKDVELRCDPISGHTALYWYRQSLGQGLEFLIYFQGNSAPDKSGLPSDRFSAERTGGSVSTLTIQRTQQEDSAVYLCASSLTPFPYEQYFGPGTRLTVT.

This clone was recorded many times. The sample carries other DNA sequences with the same CDR3. The V gene is TRBV4-3, the J gene TRBJ1-1, with D hard to call. Germline CDR1 LGHNA, CDR2 YSLEER. The CDR3 covers 13 residues. The V and J ends lost 0 bases and 2 bases respectively, with 4 bases between them. CDR3 loop: CASSQDRNTEAFF. The CDR3 DNA reads as TGCGCCAGCAGCCAAGATCGAAACACTGAAGCTTTCTTT.

In this sample, this clone turned up a few times. This chain joins TRBV10-3 and TRBJ2-1, with 9 bases lining up with TRBD2. Germline V gene data show CDR1 as ENHRY and CDR2 as SYGVKD. The junction had 9 bases not matched to a gene; V was cut back by 4 bases and J by 2 bases. This CDR3 contains 17 residues. The CDR3 loop is CAISVPAGGPPYNEQFF. In DNA form, the CDR3 reads TGTGCCATCAGTGTGCCAGCGGGGGGTCCCCCCTACAATGAGCAGTTCTTC.

The chain employs TRBV2 and TRBJ2-1, with 7 bases matching TRBD1. This CDR3 is 16 amino acids long. Germline CDR1 and CDR2: SNHLY and FYNNEI. V was clipped by 7 bases and J by 1 base; unmatched bases: 10. Here the CDR3 DNA reads TGTGCCAGCACCAAAAAGGGGGCAGTGTCCTACAATGAGCAGTTCTTC. This encodes CASTKKGAVSYNEQFF.

V and J are TRBV15 and TRBJ2-3; 9 nucleotides agree with TRBD1. Germline CDR1 reads LNHNV; CDR2 reads YYDKDF (reference sequence). The CDR3 covers 18 residues. The J segment lost 1 base and the V segment lost 1 base, leaving 9 bases of the junction unmatched. The CDR3 region has the DNA TGTGCCACCAGCAGAGTGACAGGGGGGGGAGCAGGCACAGATACGCAGTATTTT. Its translation is CATSRVTGGGAGTDTQYF.

V gene TRBV23-1 combines with J gene TRBJ1-6; tentatively, D is TRBD1 (5 bases). TRBV23-1 is an open reading frame whose function is uncertain. The CDR3 spans 17 residues. V was cut by 0 bases and J by 9 bases, with 18 bases left in between. The CDR3 reads CASSQSSSPGRGSPLHF. The CDR3 DNA sequence: TGCGCCAGCAGTCAATCCAGCAGCCCAGGGCGAGGTTCACCCCTCCACTTT.

The chain combines TRBV4-3 with TRBJ2-7, with D possibly called TRBD1 or TRBD2 (5 bases each). The V gene's germline CDR1 is LGHNA and CDR2 YSLEER. With 2 bases removed from V and 2 bases from J, the gap between germline ends came to 10 bases. This CDR3 spans 14 amino acids. The CDR3 sequence: CASSQIPGPYEQYF. The CDR3 bases are TGCGCCAGCAGCCAAATTCCGGGGCCCTACGAGCAGTACTTC.

This clone was counted a single time. The rearrangement links TRBV7-8 to TRBJ2-7; 7 bases are a match to TRBD1. The CDR3 loop spans 14 amino acids. CDR1 and CDR2 from the germline V gene are SGHVS and FQNEAQ. The trim removed 5 bases at V and 0 bases at J, leaving 4 bases unmatched. The CDR3 reads CASSIRTGSYEQYF. The CDR3 DNA reads TGTGCCAGCAGCATTCGGACAGGCTCCTACGAGCAGTACTTC. Full variable domain (remainder filled in from reference TRBV7-8 and TRBJ2-7): GAGVSQSPRYKVAKRGQDVALRCDPISGHVSLFWYQQALGQGPEFLTYFQNEAQLDKSGLPSDRFFAERPEGSVSTLKIQRTQQEDSAVYLCASSIRTGSYEQYFGPGTRLTVT.

The rearrangement links TRBV3-1 (or the pseudogene TRBV3-2) to TRBJ1-1, with D possibly being TRBD1 (6 bases). In germline, CDR1 is LGHDT, CDR2 YNNKEL (reference sequence). This CDR3 has 16 residues. V lost 7 bases and J 6 bases, leaving 24 bases between the germline ends. CDR3 bases: TGTGCCAGCACCCTCAGAGGGGGGCCCGCTTTCTCTGAAGCTTTCTTT. Protein product: CASTLRGGPAFSEAFF.

The V and J genes are TRBV12-3 or TRBV12-4 and TRBJ1-2; a possible D gene is TRBD1 (5 bases). This CDR3 contains 13 residues. V was clipped by 7 bases and J by 6 bases, with 15 bases between them. The CDR3 DNA is TGTGCCAGCACCAGGGACGGGGTCGATGGCTACACCTTC. It specifies CASTRDGVDGYTF.

The genes are TRBV11-2 and TRBJ2-3; 7 nucleotides align to TRBD1. Trimming cost V 5 bases and J 3 bases; bases outside gene matches: 11. The CDR3 covers 16 residues. Germline assignment: CDR1 SGHAT and CDR2 FQNNGV. The CDR3 DNA is TGTGCCAGCAGCCCACAACTAGGGGGCCGAACAGATACGCAGTATTTT. Its protein is CASSPQLGGRTDTQYF.

This chain uses TRBV5-1 with TRBJ1-4; no reliable D call. CDR3 length equals 14 residues. Trimming removed 2 bases at V and 4 bases at J, with 9 bases between. Per the germline V gene, CDR1 is SGHRS and CDR2 is YFSETQ. The CDR3 DNA is TGCGCCAGCAGCTTCCGGGAGGGTAATGAAAAACTGTTTTTT. Its translation: CASSFREGNEKLFF.

This chain uses TRBV11-2 with TRBJ1-1; D is perhaps TRBD1 (6 bases). Germline values: CDR1 SGHAT, CDR2 FQNNGV. Trimming stripped 3 bases from V and 1 base from J, with 12 bases between. This CDR3 is 15 amino acids long. The CDR3 region is CASSFSGQSNTEAFF. Here the CDR3 DNA reads TGTGCCAGCAGCTTCTCGGGACAATCGAACACTGAAGCTTTCTTT.

The table lists this clone with a few counts. The CDR3 DNA sequence: TGTGCCTGGAGCCCACTCCTCCAAAACATTCAGTACTTC. Translated, it gives CAWSPLLQNIQYF. J is TRBJ2-4 and V is TRBV30, with unresolved D. This CDR3 is 13 amino acids long. V lost 3 bases and J lost 5, with 11 bases in between. The germline CDR1 and CDR2 sequences are GTSNPN and SVGIG (reference sequence).